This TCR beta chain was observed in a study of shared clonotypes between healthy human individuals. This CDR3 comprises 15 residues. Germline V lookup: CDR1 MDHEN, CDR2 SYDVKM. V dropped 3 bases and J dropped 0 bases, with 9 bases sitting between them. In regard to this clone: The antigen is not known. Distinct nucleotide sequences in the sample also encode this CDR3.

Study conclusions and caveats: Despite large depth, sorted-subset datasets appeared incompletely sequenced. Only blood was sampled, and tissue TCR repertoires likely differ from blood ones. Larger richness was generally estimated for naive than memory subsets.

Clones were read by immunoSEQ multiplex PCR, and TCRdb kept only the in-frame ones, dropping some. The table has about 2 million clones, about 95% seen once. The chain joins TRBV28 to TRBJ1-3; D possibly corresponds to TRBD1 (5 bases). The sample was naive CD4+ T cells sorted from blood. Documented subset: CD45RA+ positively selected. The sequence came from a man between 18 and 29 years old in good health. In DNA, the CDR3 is TGTGCCAGCAGTTTGGGGGGATTCTCTGGAAACACCATATATTTT. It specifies CASSLGGFSGNTIYF.